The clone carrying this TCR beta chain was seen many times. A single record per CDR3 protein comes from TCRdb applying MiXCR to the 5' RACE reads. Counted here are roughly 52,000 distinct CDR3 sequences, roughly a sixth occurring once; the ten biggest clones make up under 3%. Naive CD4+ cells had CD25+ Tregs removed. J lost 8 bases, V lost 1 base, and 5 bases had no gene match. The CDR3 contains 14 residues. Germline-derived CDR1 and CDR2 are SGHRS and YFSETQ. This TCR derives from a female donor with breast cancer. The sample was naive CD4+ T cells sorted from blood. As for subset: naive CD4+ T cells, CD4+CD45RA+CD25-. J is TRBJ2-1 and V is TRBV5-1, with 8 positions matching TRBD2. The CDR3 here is CASSLISGAYEQFF. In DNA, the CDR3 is TGCGCCAGCAGCTTGATTAGCGGGGCCTATGAGCAGTTCTTC.